This entry describes one TCR beta chain. Its target is unknown. The CDR3 consists of 12 residues. Germline V gives CDR1 GTSNPN, CDR2 SVGIG (reference sequence). Between the trimmed V and J ends, which lost 5 bases and 5 bases, there was a span of 12 bases. Approximately 1.9 micrograms of genomic DNA, which was extracted from cryopreserved PBMCs, served as the material used for the TCR beta libraries. These data come from a study of cytotoxic CD8 clonotypes in ibrutinib-treated CLL. Overall study context: The authors obtained response samples at a median of around eleven months of treatment, range 6 to 36.

Findings of the study overall: The times at which samples were taken varied between sustained-remission and progressing patients.

Profiled with immunoSEQ multiplex PCR; TCRdb holds only in-frame clones, not every one. The sample has about 50,000 clones; less than 85% are singletons. The chain is built from TRBV30 and TRBJ2-5, with D perhaps TRBD2 (5 bases). The sequencing here drew on PBMCs, taken after 24 months of ibrutinib treatment. The TCR comes from a human donor with chronic lymphocytic leukemia. CDR3 DNA sequence: TGTGCCTGGTCGGGGATGGGGGAGACCCAGTACTTC. Residues: CAWSGMGETQYF.